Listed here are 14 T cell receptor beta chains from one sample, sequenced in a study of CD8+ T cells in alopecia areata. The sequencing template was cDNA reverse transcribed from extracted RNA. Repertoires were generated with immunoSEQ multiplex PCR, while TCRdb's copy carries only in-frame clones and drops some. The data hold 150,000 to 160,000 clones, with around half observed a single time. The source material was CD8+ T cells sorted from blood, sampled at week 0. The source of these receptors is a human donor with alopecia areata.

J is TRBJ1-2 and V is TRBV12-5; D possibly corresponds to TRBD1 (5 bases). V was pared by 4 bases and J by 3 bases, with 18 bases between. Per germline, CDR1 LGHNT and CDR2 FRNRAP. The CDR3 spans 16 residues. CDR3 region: CASGSEETGLHYGYTF. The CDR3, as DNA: TGTGCTAGTGGTTCGGAGGAAACGGGACTCCACTATGGCTACACCTTC.

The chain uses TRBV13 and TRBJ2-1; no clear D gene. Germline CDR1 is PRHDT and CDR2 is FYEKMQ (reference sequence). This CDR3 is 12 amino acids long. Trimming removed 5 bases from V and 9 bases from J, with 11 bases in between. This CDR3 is CASSPRIGEQFF. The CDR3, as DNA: TGTGCCAGCAGCCCCCGTATCGGTGAGCAGTTCTTC.

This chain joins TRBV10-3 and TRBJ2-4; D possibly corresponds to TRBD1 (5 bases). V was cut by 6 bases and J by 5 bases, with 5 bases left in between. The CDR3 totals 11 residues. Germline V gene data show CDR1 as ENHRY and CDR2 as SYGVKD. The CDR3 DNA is TGTGCCATCAGAGGGGAAAACATTCAGTACTTC. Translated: CAIRGENIQYF.

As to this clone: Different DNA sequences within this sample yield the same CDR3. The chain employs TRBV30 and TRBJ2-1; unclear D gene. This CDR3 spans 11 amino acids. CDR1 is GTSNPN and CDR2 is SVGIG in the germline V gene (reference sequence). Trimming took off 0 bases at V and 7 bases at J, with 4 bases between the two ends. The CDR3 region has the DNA TGTGCCTGGAGTGTGTCAAATGAGCAGTTCTTC. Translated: CAWSVSNEQFF.

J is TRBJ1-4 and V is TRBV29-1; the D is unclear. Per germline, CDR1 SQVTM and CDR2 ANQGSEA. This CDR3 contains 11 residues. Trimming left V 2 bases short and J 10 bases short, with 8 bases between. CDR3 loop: CSVEMDLKLFF. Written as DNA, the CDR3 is TGCAGCGTTGAAATGGACTTAAAACTGTTTTTT.

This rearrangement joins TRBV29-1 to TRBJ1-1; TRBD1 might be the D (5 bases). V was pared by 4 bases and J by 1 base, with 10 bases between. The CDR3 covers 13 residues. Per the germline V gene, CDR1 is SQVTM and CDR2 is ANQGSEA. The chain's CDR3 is CSVGRDGNTEAFF. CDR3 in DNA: TGCAGCGTTGGACGGGACGGGAACACTGAAGCTTTCTTT.

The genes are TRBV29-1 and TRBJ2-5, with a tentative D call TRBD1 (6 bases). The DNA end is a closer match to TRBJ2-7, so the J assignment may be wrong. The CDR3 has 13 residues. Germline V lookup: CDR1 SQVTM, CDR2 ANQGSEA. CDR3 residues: CSVVGTTPYEQYF. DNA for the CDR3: TGCAGCGTTGTGGGGACAACGCCCTACGAGCAGTACTTC.

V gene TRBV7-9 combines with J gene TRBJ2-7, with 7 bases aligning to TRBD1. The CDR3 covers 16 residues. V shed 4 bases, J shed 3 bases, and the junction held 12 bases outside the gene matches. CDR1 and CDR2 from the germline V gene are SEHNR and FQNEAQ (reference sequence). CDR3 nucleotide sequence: TGTGCCAGCAGCTCCCGACAGGGCTTTTCCATCTACGAGCAGTACTTC. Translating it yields CASSSRQGFSIYEQYF.

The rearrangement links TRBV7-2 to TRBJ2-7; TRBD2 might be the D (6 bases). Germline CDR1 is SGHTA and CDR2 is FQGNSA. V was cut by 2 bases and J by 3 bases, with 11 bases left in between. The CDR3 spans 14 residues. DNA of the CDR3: TGTGCCAGCAGCTTAAGTGGAGGGGACTACGAGCAGTACTTC. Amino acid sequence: CASSLSGGDYEQYF.

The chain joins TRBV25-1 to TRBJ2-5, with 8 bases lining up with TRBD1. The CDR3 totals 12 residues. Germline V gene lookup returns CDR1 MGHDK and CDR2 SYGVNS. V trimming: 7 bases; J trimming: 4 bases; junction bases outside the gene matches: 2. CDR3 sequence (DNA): TGTGCCAGCACCCAGGGGGCAGAGACCCAGTACTTC. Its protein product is CASTQGAETQYF.

CDR3 sequence reads: CASSETGGVYNEQFF. The CDR3 nucleotides read TGTGCCAGCAGCGAAACAGGGGGGGTCTACAATGAGCAGTTCTTC. The rearrangement uses TRBV9 and TRBJ2-1; possible D gene TRBD1, 8 bases. The CDR3 totals 15 residues. V gave up 3 bases and J gave up 3 bases, with 13 bases separating them. CDR1 SGDLS and CDR2 YYNGEE come from the germline V gene.

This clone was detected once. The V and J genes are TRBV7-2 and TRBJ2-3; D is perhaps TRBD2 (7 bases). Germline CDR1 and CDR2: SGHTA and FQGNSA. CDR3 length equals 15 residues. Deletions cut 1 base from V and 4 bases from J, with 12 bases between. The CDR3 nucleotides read TGTGCCAGCAGCTTAGTCGGGGGGCAGGCAGATACGCAGTATTTT. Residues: CASSLVGGQADTQYF.

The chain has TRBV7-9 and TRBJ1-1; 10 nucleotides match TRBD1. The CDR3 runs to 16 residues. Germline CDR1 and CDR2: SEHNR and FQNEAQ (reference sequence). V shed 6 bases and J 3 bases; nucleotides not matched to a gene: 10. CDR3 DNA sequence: TGTGCCAGCAGGTTGACAGGGGGCGAGGGTTACACTGAAGCTTTCTTT. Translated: CASRLTGGEGYTEAFF.

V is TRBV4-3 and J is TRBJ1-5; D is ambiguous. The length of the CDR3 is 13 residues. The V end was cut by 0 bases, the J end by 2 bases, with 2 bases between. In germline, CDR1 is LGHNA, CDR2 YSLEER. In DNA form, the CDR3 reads TGCGCCAGCAGCCAAGATGGCAATCAGCCCCAGCATTTT. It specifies CASSQDGNQPQHF.